Below are 5 T cell receptor beta chains sequenced from a single sample in a study of TIL therapy for anti-PD-1-resistant metastatic lung cancer (dated by TCRdb to about 2021). The sample's time point label, decoded: pre-treatment sample, taken before nivolumab and TIL therapy. Using bias-controlled multiplex PCR with the immunoSEQ v3 hsTCRB kit, the TCR beta CDR3 regions were amplified from genomic DNA. What TCRdb holds here is the immuneACCESS table cut down to in-frame rearrangements. Part of the clones is not present; checked against another copy, under half of the missing clones reflect an unresolved V gene, and the others are unexplained. The sample records just under 60,000 clones, around 79% of which are singletons. The ten top clones hold less than 2% of the sample. The sequenced sample was blood, obtained at baseline. These receptors originate from a person aged 25 to 85 with non-small cell lung cancer.

The chain links TRBV7-6 to TRBJ1-2; TRBD1 aligns across 9 bases. Germline values: CDR1 SGHVS, CDR2 FNYEAQ. This CDR3 region has 14 residues. V was pared by 3 bases and J by 6 bases, with 5 bases of the junction left unmatched. The CDR3 region has the DNA TGTGCCAGCAGCTTTACAGGGGGCATGGATGGCTACACCTTC. It yields the protein CASSFTGGMDGYTF.

Only a few counts were recorded for this clone. The V gene is TRBV2, the J gene TRBJ2-1; TRBD2 matches 7 bases. The germline V gene has CDR1 SNHLY and CDR2 FYNNEI. V lost 10 bases and J lost 0; bases outside the gene matches: 9. This CDR3 is built from 15 residues. The CDR3 is CANTWDYNSYNEQFF. CDR3 in DNA: TGTGCCAATACATGGGACTACAACTCCTACAATGAGCAGTTCTTC.

V and J are TRBV6-1 and TRBJ1-2, with no clear D. Trimming took 0 bases from V and 8 from J, leaving 16 bases between them. The CDR3 has 15 residues. Germline loops: CDR1 MNHNS, CDR2 SASEGT. For the CDR3, the DNA is TGTGCCAGCAGTGAAGCTACAGTTTCAAGAGTCGGCTACACCTTC. Translated, it gives CASSEATVSRVGYTF.

The rearrangement joins TRBV30 to TRBJ1-5; 8 bases are shared with TRBD1. The CDR3 sequence is 16 residues long. V lost 4 bases, J lost 0 bases, and 8 bases stayed unmatched. In germline, CDR1 is GTSNPN, CDR2 SVGIG (reference sequence). The CDR3 region is CAWTGGSSYSNQPQHF. The CDR3 DNA is TGTGCCTGGACAGGGGGCAGCTCGTATAGCAATCAGCCCCAGCATTTT.

The V gene is TRBV28, the J gene TRBJ2-7, with a tentative D call TRBD1 (6 bases). This CDR3 spans 14 amino acids. Trimming pared 7 bases from V and 0 bases from J, leaving 13 bases between. CDR1 is MDHEN and CDR2 is SYDVKM in the germline V gene. The CDR3 sequence is CASMGAGFSYEQYF. The CDR3 DNA sequence: TGTGCCAGCATGGGGGCAGGATTCTCCTACGAGCAGTACTTC.